These 20 T cell receptor beta chains were sequenced from one sample in a study of T cell responses to AZD1222 COVID-19 vaccine (dated by TCRdb to the early 2020s). Libraries were built with the immunoSEQ multiplex PCR assay. TCRdb mirrors the immuneACCESS table, restricted to in-frame sequences. Some clones are absent from its copies; in checked studies, under half trace to an unresolved V gene, and the reason for the others is unknown. The sample profile shows roughly 120,000 clones; 85% to 90% of them were found once. The ten largest clones add up to about 7.4% of the sample. The meaning of the sample's time point label: baseline before first vaccination. This sample comprised peripheral blood, obtained on day 0 of AZD1222 vaccination. These receptors were obtained from an adult in good health.

V and J are TRBV3-1 (or the pseudogene TRBV3-2) and TRBJ2-7; 9 bases fit TRBD2. V dropped 0 bases and J dropped 6; count of bases not matched to a gene: 12. Germline CDR1 is LGHDT and CDR2 is YNNKEL (reference sequence). This CDR3 region has 17 residues. CDR3 region: CASSQEASGAFVGEQYF. The DNA of the CDR3 is TGTGCCAGCAGCCAAGAGGCTAGCGGGGCGTTCGTCGGCGAGCAGTACTTC.

The chain combines TRBV7-2 with TRBJ2-7; D remains ambiguous. The V end lost 5 bases, the J end lost 6 bases, and 14 bases lay between the germline ends. The V gene's germline CDR1 is SGHTA and CDR2 FQGNSA. The CDR3 is made up of 13 amino acids. CDR3 DNA: TGTGCCAGCAGCACTATACTGGTAGGCGAGCAGTACTTC. It translates to CASSTILVGEQYF.

The CDR3 is CATSDPSSPYEQYF. In nucleotides, the CDR3 is TGTGCCACCAGTGATCCTAGCAGCCCCTACGAGCAGTACTTC. The genes are TRBV24-1 and TRBJ2-7; possibly TRBD2 for D (5 bases). Trimming pared 3 bases from V and 2 bases from J, leaving 10 bases between. The V gene's germline CDR1 is KGHDR and CDR2 SFDVKD. This CDR3 region has 14 residues.

This chain links TRBV18 with TRBJ1-6; no definite D call. This CDR3 is built from 13 residues. Trimming shortened V by 3 bases and J by 10 bases, and 10 bases separated the two germline ends. The germline V gene has CDR1 KGHSH and CDR2 LQKENI. This CDR3 is CASSPGQASPLHF. CDR3 DNA: TGTGCCAGCTCACCCGGGCAGGCCTCACCCCTCCACTTT. Variable domain in full (rest from reference TRBV18 and TRBJ1-6): NAGVMQNPRHLVRRRGQEARLRCSPMKGHSHVYWYRQLPEEGLKFMVYLQKENIIDESGMPKERFSAEFPKEGPSILRIQQVVRGDSAAYFCASSPGQASPLHFGNGTRLTVT.

V and J are TRBV9 and TRBJ2-6; D gene uncertain. The V gene lost 3 bases and the J gene lost 13 bases, with 8 bases spanning the gap. Looked up from germline, CDR1 is SGDLS and CDR2 is YYNGEE. The CDR3 length is 11 residues. CDR3 in amino acids: CASSATGVLTF. In DNA, the CDR3 is TGTGCCAGCAGCGCCACCGGGGTCCTGACTTTC. The complete variable domain, with remaining parts taken from reference TRBV9 and TRBJ2-6, reads DSGVTQTPKHLITATGQRVTLRCSPRSGDLSVYWYQQSLDQGLQFLIQYYNGEERAKGNILERFSAQQFPDLHSELNLSSLELGDSALYFCASSATGVLTFGAGSRLTVL.

The chain couples TRBV30 to TRBJ1-1, with D possibly being TRBD1 (5 bases). CDR3 length: 15 residues. Trimming took 2 bases from V and 5 from J, leaving 18 bases between them. Germline CDR1 GTSNPN, CDR2 SVGIG (reference sequence). The CDR3 nucleotides are TGTGCCTGGAGTCGGCAGGGCGGCGCGTGGACTGAAGCTTTCTTT. It translates to CAWSRQGGAWTEAFF.

The chain is built from TRBV5-5 and TRBJ1-6; 9 bases fit TRBD1. In germline, CDR1 is SGHKS, CDR2 YYEKEE (reference sequence). With 5 bases clipped from V and 4 bases from J, the junction kept 7 bases outside the gene matches. The CDR3 covers 16 residues. The CDR3, as DNA: TGTGCCAGCAGATTACAGGGGGCTGAGTATAATTCACCCCTCCACTTT. This sequence encodes CASRLQGAEYNSPLHF.

This clone has only a few counts. The rearrangement links TRBV5-1 to TRBJ2-2, with a possible D match to TRBD1 (6 bases). The CDR3 totals 14 residues. The germline V gene encodes CDR1 SGHRS and CDR2 YFSETQ. Trimming left V 2 bases short and J 5 bases short, with 10 bases between. For the CDR3, the DNA is TGCGCCAGCAGCTTAAACAGGGAGACCGGGGAGCTGTTTTTT. Its translation is CASSLNRETGELFF.

The chain uses TRBV30 and TRBJ2-7; 9 positions agree with TRBD2. Per the germline V gene, CDR1 is GTSNPN and CDR2 is SVGIG (reference sequence). The V segment lost 3 bases and the J segment 6 bases; nucleotides outside the gene matches: 6. This CDR3 region has 13 residues. For the CDR3, the DNA is TGTGCCTGGAGATTAGCGGGAGTGGGCGAGCAGTACTTC. Amino acid sequence: CAWRLAGVGEQYF.

In nucleotides, the CDR3 is TGTGCCAGCAGCTTGGGCCCCGGACAGGGCACTGAAGCTTTCTTT. This translates into CASSLGPGQGTEAFF. This rearrangement joins TRBV5-4 to TRBJ1-1; 8 positions match TRBD1. J was trimmed by 4 bases and V by 0 bases; bases with no gene match: 5. Germline V lookup: CDR1 SGHNT, CDR2 YYREEE (reference sequence). CDR3 length equals 15 residues.

The rearrangement joins TRBV30 to TRBJ2-1; 14 nucleotides align to TRBD2. Germline values: CDR1 GTSNPN, CDR2 SVGIG (reference sequence). V gave up 5 bases and J gave up 7 bases; unmatched junction bases: 10. The CDR3 has 16 amino acids. The chain's CDR3 is CAWRAGTSGRRNEQFF. The CDR3 DNA reads as TGTGCCTGGCGTGCCGGGACTAGCGGGAGAAGGAATGAGCAGTTCTTC.

The J gene is TRBJ2-2, the V gene TRBV7-3; 10 bases are shared with TRBD1. Germline V gene lookup returns CDR1 SGHTA and CDR2 FQGTGA. The CDR3 spans 15 residues. V trimming: 5 bases; J trimming: 7 bases; junction bases outside the gene matches: 7. CDR3 loop: CASSPTGQGNGELFF. CDR3 bases: TGTGCCAGCAGCCCCACGGGACAGGGGAACGGGGAGCTGTTTTTT. The full variable domain, its missing parts supplied by reference TRBV7-3 and TRBJ2-2, is GAGVSQTPSNKVTEKGKYVELRCDPISGHTALYWYRQSLGQGPEFLIYFQGTGAADDSGLPNDRFFAVRPEGSVSTLKIQRTERGDSAVYLCASSPTGQGNGELFFGEGSRLTVL.

Only one count was recorded for this clone. The V gene is TRBV6-2 or TRBV6-3, the J gene TRBJ2-1; D is unclear. Looked up from germline, CDR1 is MNHEY and CDR2 is SVGEGT. Trimming removed 6 bases at V and 15 bases at J, with 21 bases between. The CDR3 runs to 13 residues. DNA of the CDR3: TGTGCCAGCAGCTCCCGTGGTGTCCCCAGGTCGTTCTTC. Amino acid sequence: CASSSRGVPRSFF.

J is TRBJ2-7 and V is TRBV5-4; D may be TRBD2 (5 bases). Trimming took 4 bases from V and 0 from J, leaving 8 bases between them. Germline lookup yields CDR1 SGHNT and CDR2 YYREEE (reference sequence). The CDR3 covers 13 residues. The CDR3 region is CASSLSASYEQYF. The DNA of the CDR3 is TGTGCCAGCAGCCTTAGCGCCTCCTACGAGCAGTACTTC.

The V and J genes are TRBV11-3 and TRBJ2-1; maybe TRBD2 (6 bases). Trimming cost V 3 bases and J 1 base, with 10 bases left between them. CDR3 length: 15 residues. CDR1 is SGHNT, CDR2 YENEEA, per germline. The CDR3: CASSLREASYNEQFF. The CDR3 coding sequence is TGTGCCAGCAGCTTGAGGGAGGCTTCCTACAATGAGCAGTTCTTC.

The rearrangement uses TRBV7-9 and TRBJ1-1; 7 bases are shared with TRBD1. Germline-derived CDR1 and CDR2 are SEHNR and FQNEAQ (reference sequence). The J segment lost 1 base and the V segment lost 1 base, leaving 3 bases of the junction unmatched. CDR3 length: 15 amino acids. CDR3 in DNA: TGTGCCAGCAGCTTAGAAGGGACAGCGAACACTGAAGCTTTCTTT. It yields the protein CASSLEGTANTEAFF. The full variable domain, in which reference TRBV7-9 and TRBJ1-1 provide the parts outside the CDR3, is DTGVSQNPRHKITKRGQNVTFRCDPISEHNRLYWYRQTLGQGPEFLTYFQNEAQLEKSRLLSDRFSAERPKGSFSTLEIQRTEQGDSAMYLCASSLEGTANTEAFFGQGTRLTVV.

The table lists this clone with a few counts. The rearrangement joins TRBV5-1 to TRBJ1-2; 11 bases agree with TRBD1. The CDR3 length is 14 residues. J gave up 8 bases and V 3 bases, and 6 bases lay outside the gene matches. Germline values: CDR1 SGHRS, CDR2 YFSETQ. The CDR3 here is CASSWDRGLEGYTF. DNA of the CDR3: TGCGCCAGCAGCTGGGACAGGGGGTTGGAAGGCTACACCTTC.

This chain uses TRBV5-4 with TRBJ2-7, with a tentative D call TRBD2 (6 bases). The CDR3 totals 15 residues. In germline, CDR1 is SGHNT, CDR2 YYREEE (reference sequence). The V end lost 0 bases, the J end lost 0 bases, and 10 bases lay between the germline ends. The CDR3 spells CASSLVASVSYEQYF. CDR3 sequence (DNA): TGTGCCAGCAGCTTGGTGGCTAGCGTCTCCTACGAGCAGTACTTC.

Details on this clone: At one end, the junction sequence differs from germline, possibly due to a read error. Here the CDR3 reads CASSQGWAPMHF. The DNA of the CDR3 is TGCGCCAGCAGCCAAGGGTGGGCCCCGATGCATTTT. The gene calls are TRBV4-1 and TRBJ2-3; D not resolved. This CDR3 region has 12 residues. CDR1 and CDR2 from the germline V gene are MGHRA and YSYEKL.

V usage is TRBV27 and J usage is TRBJ1-6; 8 nucleotides line up with TRBD1. Trimming took 4 bases from V and 4 from J; bases not matched to a gene: 3. This CDR3 comprises 15 residues. From germline, CDR1 is MNHEY and CDR2 SMNVEV (reference sequence). CDR3 nucleotide sequence: TGTGCCAGCAGTTCCGGGACAGGTTATAATTCACCCCTCCACTTT. It translates to CASSSGTGYNSPLHF.